The 20 T cell receptor beta chains presented below share a single source sample, sequenced in a study of memory CD4+ T cells and cytomegalovirus serostatus. The sort gate was single viable CD3+CD4+CD8-CD45RO+ cells for memory CD4+ T cells. The protocol was immunoSEQ multiplex PCR, while the TCRdb copy is restricted to in-frame clones and leaves out a portion. Found here are 40,000 to 55,000 clones, around 70% of them singletons; the top ten hold around 1.2%. The sample taken for sequencing was memory CD4+ T cells from blood. The receptor set was obtained from an adult in good health and CMV-seropositive.

Comment on this clone: The junction departs from germline at one end; a sequencing error may be responsible. The chain links TRBV7-7 to TRBJ2-7; TRBD1 is a possible D gene (6 bases). CDR3 length equals 13 residues. Germline loops: CDR1 SSHAT, CDR2 FNYEAQ (reference sequence). CDR3 sequence reads: CASSLDSRSEQYF. The CDR3 region has the DNA TGTGCTAGCAGCTTGGACAGCCGCAGTGAGCAGTACTTC.

This clone was seen a few times. The chain combines TRBV5-1 with TRBJ1-1; tentative D call: TRBD1 (6 bases). CDR3 length: 16 residues. Trimming pared 4 bases from V and 0 bases from J, leaving 16 bases between. Germline CDR1 reads SGHRS; CDR2 reads YFSETQ. CDR3 sequence (DNA): TGCGCCAGCAGCGAAGGAACAGGGTTCCTGAACACTGAAGCTTTCTTT. The encoded protein is CASSEGTGFLNTEAFF.

The V call is TRBV6-6, the J call TRBJ1-6; the match to TRBD1 covers 7 bases. V gave up 0 bases and J gave up 4 bases; unmatched junction bases: 3. CDR3 length: 16 residues. The germline V gene has CDR1 MNHNY and CDR2 SVGAGI (reference sequence). This CDR3 is CASSYSSTGYNSPLHF. The CDR3 DNA follows: TGTGCCAGCAGTTACTCGTCGACAGGGTATAATTCACCCCTCCACTTT.

This chain connects TRBV18 to TRBJ1-4, with D tentatively TRBD1 (6 bases). The germline V gene encodes CDR1 KGHSH and CDR2 LQKENI. Trimming pared 5 bases from V and 0 bases from J, leaving 10 bases between. The length of the CDR3 is 15 residues. CDR3 residues: CASSTQGPTNEKLFF. CDR3 DNA sequence: TGTGCCAGCTCAACACAGGGACCAACTAATGAAAAACTGTTTTTT.

The V call is TRBV11-2, the J call TRBJ2-5, with 8 bases matching TRBD1. V dropped 5 bases and J dropped 0; count of bases not matched to a gene: 14. The CDR3 spans 18 residues. The germline V gene encodes CDR1 SGHAT and CDR2 FQNNGV. The CDR3 sequence is CASSPWGPGQVYQETQYF. DNA for the CDR3: TGTGCCAGCAGCCCATGGGGCCCGGGACAGGTATACCAAGAGACCCAGTACTTC.

In its sample, this clone was seen a few times. V is TRBV2 and J is TRBJ2-7; 7 bases map to TRBD2. Trimming cost V 8 bases and J 0 bases; bases outside gene matches: 4. The germline V gene encodes CDR1 SNHLY and CDR2 FYNNEI. The CDR3 is made up of 13 amino acids. The CDR3 coding sequence is TGTGCCAGCTGGGCGGGAGACTCCTACGAGCAGTACTTC. Translation gives CASWAGDSYEQYF.

The rearrangement uses TRBV2 and TRBJ2-7, with D unclear. CDR1 is SNHLY and CDR2 is FYNNEI in the germline V gene. The CDR3 has 13 residues. V lost 4 bases and J 0 bases, leaving 7 bases between the germline ends. The CDR3 DNA follows: TGTGCCAGCAGTGCGGCAAGCTCCTACGAGCAGTACTTC. Its translation: CASSAASSYEQYF.

The rearrangement links TRBV6-5 to TRBJ2-1; D is undetermined. The CDR3 spans 15 residues. Germline values: CDR1 MNHEY, CDR2 SVGAGI. V gave up 2 bases and J gave up 0 bases, with 8 bases separating them. CDR3 sequence: CASSYGEGSYNEQFF. The CDR3 nucleotides are TGTGCCAGCAGTTACGGGGAAGGCTCCTACAATGAGCAGTTCTTC.

Only one count was recorded for this clone. The CDR3 sequence is CASSQGANSYEQYF. CDR3 in DNA: TGTGCCAGCAGCCAGGGGGCAAACTCCTACGAGCAGTACTTC. The J gene is TRBJ2-7, the V gene TRBV7-3, with 8 bases lining up with TRBD1. CDR1 and CDR2 (germline): SGHTA, FQGTGA. Trimming at V came to 5 bases and at J to 0 bases, leaving 3 bases not matched to a gene. The CDR3 has 14 residues. Full variable domain (rest looked up from reference TRBV7-3 and TRBJ2-7): GAGVSQTPSNKVTEKGKYVELRCDPISGHTALYWYRQSLGQGPEFLIYFQGTGAADDSGLPNDRFFAVRPEGSVSTLKIQRTERGDSAVYLCASSQGANSYEQYFGPGTRLTVT.

The chain recombines TRBV29-1 with TRBJ2-5; possibly TRBD1 or TRBD2 for D (6 bases each). Germline-derived CDR1 and CDR2 are SQVTM and ANQGSEA. The CDR3 spans 14 residues. Trimming took 2 bases from V and 7 from J, leaving 17 bases between them. The CDR3 here is CSVEIGRGGGTQYF. The CDR3 nucleotides read TGCAGCGTTGAAATAGGGAGAGGAGGGGGGACCCAGTACTTC. Full variable domain (missing parts from reference TRBV29-1 and TRBJ2-5): SAVISQKPSRDICQRGTSLTIQCQVDSQVTMMFWYRQQPGQSLTLIATANQGSEATYESGFVIDKFPISRPNLTFSTLTVSNMSPEDSSIYLCSVEIGRGGGTQYFGPGTRLLVL.

V gene TRBV18 combines with J gene TRBJ2-7, with 13 bases that match TRBD2. There are 16 residues in the CDR3. Germline V CDR1 and CDR2: KGHSH, LQKENI. Germline trimming cut 3 bases from V and 5 bases from J; bases unmatched to any gene: 7. CDR3 residues: CASSPFGTSGIHEQYF. The CDR3 nucleotides read TGTGCCAGCTCACCTTTCGGGACTAGCGGGATACACGAGCAGTACTTC.

This clone was seen many times. V is TRBV7-2 and J is TRBJ1-6; no firm D call. The V and J ends lost 1 base and 10 bases respectively, with 8 bases between them. The CDR3 loop spans 13 amino acids. Looked up from germline, CDR1 is SGHTA and CDR2 is FQGNSA. Here the CDR3 reads CASSLERQSPLHF. Here the CDR3 DNA reads TGTGCCAGCAGCTTAGAAAGGCAGTCACCCCTCCACTTT.

The chain carries TRBV19 and TRBJ2-6; D is uncertain. CDR3 length: 15 residues. Germline CDR1 is LNHDA and CDR2 is SQIVND (reference sequence). Trimming stripped 3 bases from V and 3 bases from J, with 9 bases between. CDR3 sequence reads: CASSIIGDGANVLTF. DNA for the CDR3: TGTGCCAGTAGTATTATTGGAGATGGGGCCAACGTCCTGACTTTC.

The V gene is TRBV28, the J gene TRBJ2-7; D is perhaps TRBD2 (7 bases). There are 15 residues in the CDR3. Germline CDR1 is MDHEN and CDR2 is SYDVKM. V was clipped by 1 base and J by 2 bases, with 12 bases between them. Here the CDR3 DNA reads TGTGCCAGCAGTTTATTCGGGGGGCTCGCCTACGAGCAGTACTTC. It yields the protein CASSLFGGLAYEQYF. Based on the CDR3 plus reference TRBV28 and TRBJ2-7, the full variable domain is DVKVTQSSRYLVKRTGEKVFLECVQDMDHENMFWYRQDPGLGLRLIYFSYDVKMKEKGDIPEGYSVSREKKERFSLILESASTNQTSMYLCASSLFGGLAYEQYFGPGTRLTVT.

This chain links TRBV7-9 with TRBJ1-3; D might be TRBD1 (6 bases). Germline lookup yields CDR1 SEHNR and CDR2 FQNEAQ (reference sequence). V was cut by 2 bases and J by 3 bases, with 8 bases left in between. This CDR3 comprises 14 residues. The DNA of the CDR3 is TGTGCCAGCAGCTTAAACAGGGATGGAAACACCATATATTTT. Protein sequence: CASSLNRDGNTIYF.

The rearrangement links TRBV6-1 to TRBJ2-7, with D tentatively TRBD2 (5 bases). CDR3 length: 15 residues. Trimming left V 8 bases short and J 2 bases short, with 19 bases between. Germline CDR1 and CDR2: MNHNS and SASEGT. The CDR3 DNA sequence: TGTGCCAGCTCCCGCGCAGGACGGGGAGCCTACGAGCAGTACTTC. This sequence encodes CASSRAGRGAYEQYF.

The V call is TRBV27, the J call TRBJ2-5; D is unclear. Germline V gene data show CDR1 as MNHEY and CDR2 as SMNVEV (reference sequence). This CDR3 spans 15 amino acids. Trimming pared 3 bases from V and 5 bases from J, leaving 16 bases between. DNA for the CDR3: TGTGCCAGCAGTTTCTCGGCGGCCAGCCTGGAGACCCAGTACTTC. It codes for CASSFSAASLETQYF.

The chain is built from TRBV27 and TRBJ1-1; no reliable D call. V was pared by 2 bases and J by 4 bases, with 11 bases between. CDR1 and CDR2 (germline): MNHEY, SMNVEV (reference sequence). The CDR3 is made up of 14 amino acids. The CDR3 protein is CASSLLEGSTEAFF. CDR3 DNA: TGTGCCAGCAGTTTACTAGAGGGTTCCACTGAAGCTTTCTTT.

V is TRBV19 and J is TRBJ2-7; D could derive from TRBD1 or TRBD2 (5 bases each). The V end was cut by 5 bases, the J end by 4 bases, with 18 bases between. From germline, CDR1 is LNHDA and CDR2 SQIVND (reference sequence). The CDR3 has 15 residues. The CDR3 reads CASSYRLGVGYEQYF. The CDR3 DNA follows: TGTGCCAGTAGTTACCGGTTGGGGGTAGGATACGAGCAGTACTTC.

The table lists this clone with a count of one. The CDR3 sequence is CASSWGGRFSEAFF. The CDR3, as DNA: TGTGCCAGCAGCTGGGGAGGGCGGTTCTCTGAAGCTTTCTTT. The chain couples TRBV11-3 to TRBJ1-1; D is uncertain. V shed 4 bases and J shed 6 bases, with 15 bases lying between them. The CDR3 has 14 residues. Germline V gene sequence: CDR1 SGHNT, CDR2 YENEEA.